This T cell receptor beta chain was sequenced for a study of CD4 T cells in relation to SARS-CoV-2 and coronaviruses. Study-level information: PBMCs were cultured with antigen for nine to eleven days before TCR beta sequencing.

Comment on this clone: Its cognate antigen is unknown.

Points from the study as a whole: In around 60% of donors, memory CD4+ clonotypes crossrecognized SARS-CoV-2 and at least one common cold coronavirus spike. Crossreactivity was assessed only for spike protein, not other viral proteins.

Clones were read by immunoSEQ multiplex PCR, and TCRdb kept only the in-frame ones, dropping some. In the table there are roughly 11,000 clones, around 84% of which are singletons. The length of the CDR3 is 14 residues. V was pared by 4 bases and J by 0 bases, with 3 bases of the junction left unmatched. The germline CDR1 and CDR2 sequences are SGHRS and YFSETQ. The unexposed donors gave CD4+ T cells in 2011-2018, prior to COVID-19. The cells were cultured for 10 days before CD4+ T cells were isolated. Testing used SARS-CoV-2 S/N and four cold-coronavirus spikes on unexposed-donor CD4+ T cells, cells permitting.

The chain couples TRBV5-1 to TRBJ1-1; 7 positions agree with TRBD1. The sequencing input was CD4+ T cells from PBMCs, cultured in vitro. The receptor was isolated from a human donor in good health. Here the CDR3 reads CASSQTGLNTEAFF. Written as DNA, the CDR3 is TGCGCCAGCAGCCAGACAGGGTTGAACACTGAAGCTTTCTTT.